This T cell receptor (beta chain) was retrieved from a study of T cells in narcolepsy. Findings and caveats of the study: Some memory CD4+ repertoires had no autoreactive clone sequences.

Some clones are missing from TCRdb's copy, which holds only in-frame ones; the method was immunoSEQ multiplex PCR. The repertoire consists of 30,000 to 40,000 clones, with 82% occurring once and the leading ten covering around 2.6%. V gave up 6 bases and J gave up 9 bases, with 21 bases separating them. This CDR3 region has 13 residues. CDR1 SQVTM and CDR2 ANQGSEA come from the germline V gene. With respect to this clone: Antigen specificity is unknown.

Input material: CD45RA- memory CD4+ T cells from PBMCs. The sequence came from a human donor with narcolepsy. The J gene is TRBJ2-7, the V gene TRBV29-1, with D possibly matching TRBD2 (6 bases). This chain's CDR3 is CSVRDFTYDGQYF. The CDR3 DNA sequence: TGCAGCGTCCGGGACTTCACCTACGATGGGCAGTACTTC.